The 8 T cell receptor beta chains below were found in one sample sequenced in a study of beta chain features in type 1 diabetes. The investigators reverse transcribed all of the isolated RNA, so they sequenced expressed TCRB transcripts. Libraries were prepared by immunoSEQ multiplex PCR; TCRdb keeps only in-frame clonotypes and omits some of them. Of about 250,000 clones listed, 13% to 15% are singletons. Sequenced sample: naive CD4+ T cells from blood. The receptors derive from a woman between 40 and 55 years old in good health.

This clone has a handful of counts. The genes are TRBV7-9 and TRBJ1-1; 7 bases are shared with TRBD1. The length of the CDR3 is 15 residues. CDR1 and CDR2 (germline): SEHNR, FQNEAQ (reference sequence). V dropped 6 bases and J dropped 2; count of bases not matched to a gene: 9. Here the CDR3 reads CASSSMTGRNTEAFF. The CDR3 DNA follows: TGTGCCAGCAGTTCTATGACAGGGAGAAACACTGAAGCTTTCTTT.

This clone was detected only a few times. This rearrangement joins TRBV4-2 to TRBJ1-1; D possibly corresponds to TRBD1 (6 bases). The CDR3 has 15 residues. Germline lookup yields CDR1 LGHNA and CDR2 YNFKEQ. The germline V and J ends were trimmed by 4 bases and 0 bases, with 12 bases remaining between them. In DNA form, the CDR3 reads TGTGCCAGCAGCCCCGCGGGGGCCCTGAACACTGAAGCTTTCTTT. It translates to CASSPAGALNTEAFF.

V and J are TRBV20-1 and TRBJ1-1; no clear D. In germline, CDR1 is DFQATT, CDR2 SNEGSKA (reference sequence). The CDR3 length is 11 residues. V lost 6 bases and J 3 bases, leaving 8 bases between the germline ends. CDR3 nucleotide sequence: TGCAGTGCCGGCAGCGACACTGAAGCTTTCTTT. Its protein is CSAGSDTEAFF.

The table lists this clone with a few counts. This chain connects TRBV7-9 to TRBJ1-1; D might be TRBD1 (5 bases). This CDR3 contains 16 residues. The germline V gene encodes CDR1 SEHNR and CDR2 FQNEAQ (reference sequence). Trimming took off 3 bases at V and 1 base at J, with 15 bases between the two ends. The CDR3 loop is CASSLAWRQRNTEAFF. The CDR3 DNA is TGTGCCAGCAGCTTGGCGTGGAGACAGCGGAACACTGAAGCTTTCTTT.

This clone was seen a handful of times. This sample includes further DNA sequences coding for the same CDR3. This chain links TRBV18 with TRBJ2-3; TRBD1 matches at 9 bases. The CDR3 has 15 amino acids. Trimming took 3 bases from V and 1 from J; bases not matched to a gene: 2. Germline CDR1 and CDR2: KGHSH and LQKENI. Here the CDR3 reads CASSPRDRGTDTQYF. In DNA form, the CDR3 reads TGTGCCAGCTCACCCCGGGACAGGGGCACAGATACGCAGTATTTT.

The sample holds a few counts of this clone. The V and J genes are TRBV27 and TRBJ2-5; 10 bases line up with TRBD2. This CDR3 has 14 amino acids. CDR1 and CDR2 (germline): MNHEY, SMNVEV (reference sequence). The trim removed 6 bases at V and 5 bases at J, leaving 6 bases unmatched. The CDR3 loop is CASSEAGGPETQYF. In nucleotides, the CDR3 is TGTGCCAGCAGCGAAGCGGGGGGGCCCGAGACCCAGTACTTC.

In its sample, this clone was seen a few times. The chain combines TRBV5-6 with TRBJ2-7, with a possible D match to TRBD1 (6 bases). Germline CDR1 SGHDT, CDR2 YYEEEE. Trimming took 4 bases from V and 3 from J, leaving 8 bases between them. The CDR3 runs to 12 residues. The CDR3 spells CASSLRGYEQYF. The CDR3 DNA reads TGTGCCAGCAGCCTCAGGGGCTACGAGCAGTACTTC.

About this clone: Other nucleotide sequences from this sample produce the same CDR3. The rearrangement links TRBV9 to TRBJ2-3; D not certain. V was pared by 0 bases and J by 4 bases, with 3 bases between. The CDR3 is 12 residues long. CDR1 and CDR2 (germline): SGDLS, YYNGEE. The CDR3 protein is CASSVAADTQYF. The CDR3 nucleotides are TGTGCCAGCAGCGTAGCTGCAGATACGCAGTATTTT.